These 3 T cell receptor beta chains originate from one sample sequenced in a study of control samples from healthy donors and cancer patients. Profiled with immunoSEQ multiplex PCR; TCRdb holds only in-frame clones, not every one. The table shows tens of thousands of clones, with roughly 86% occurring only once. What was sequenced was blood. Receptors were obtained from a man aged 50 or older in good health.

The chain employs TRBV6-4 and TRBJ2-6; TRBD1 is a possible D gene (6 bases). Germline V CDR1 and CDR2: MRHNA, SNTAGT. The ends were cut back, 4 bases at V and 0 bases at J, with 10 bases in the middle. This CDR3 spans 16 amino acids. The DNA of the CDR3 is TGTGCCAGCAGTGCAGGGGCGGTCTCTGGGGCCAACGTCCTGACTTTC. Its protein product is CASSAGAVSGANVLTF.

The chain combines TRBV5-1 with TRBJ2-1; D remains ambiguous. The CDR3 spans 13 residues. The ends were cut back, 0 bases at V and 5 bases at J, with 6 bases in the middle. CDR1 SGHRS and CDR2 YFSETQ come from the germline V gene. The CDR3 nucleotides read TGCGCCAGCAGCTTGGAAGGCAACAATGAGCAGTTCTTC. Its translation: CASSLEGNNEQFF.

V usage is TRBV7-6 and J usage is TRBJ1-6; D gene unclear. Trimming shortened V by 2 bases and J by 5 bases, and 1 base separated the two germline ends. The CDR3 spans 12 residues. Looked up from germline, CDR1 is SGHVS and CDR2 is FNYEAQ. CDR3 protein: CASSLNNSPLHF. In DNA, the CDR3 is TGTGCCAGCAGCTTAAATAATTCACCCCTCCACTTT.